The clone carrying this T cell receptor (beta chain) was picked up a small number of times. TCRdb re-analysed the RACE reads in MiXCR, keeping a single row per CDR3 protein. The data contain 190,000 or so distinct CDR3 sequences, more than 25% of them singletons. The time point denotes: pre-sensitization, week 0. The sample's treatment: therapeutic diphenylcyclopropenone sensitization with weekly scalp DPC. The sample belongs to a study of human T cells and chemical hapten exposure. The germline gives CDR1 MNHEY, CDR2 SVGEGT. The V end lost 6 bases, the J end lost 6 bases, and 15 bases lay between the germline ends. There are 13 residues in the CDR3.

V gene TRBV6-2 or TRBV6-3 combines with J gene TRBJ2-7; D is uncertain. The sequencing used whole blood, collected in connection with sensitization to the hapten diphenylcyclopropenone (DPC). This receptor was obtained from a woman aged 25-40 years with alopecia areata. Some clones in this sample may be carry-over from other donors' samples. Written as DNA, the CDR3 is TGTGCCAGCAGCTACGCGCCCGTTAGCGAGCAGTACTTC. This sequence encodes CASSYAPVSEQYF.